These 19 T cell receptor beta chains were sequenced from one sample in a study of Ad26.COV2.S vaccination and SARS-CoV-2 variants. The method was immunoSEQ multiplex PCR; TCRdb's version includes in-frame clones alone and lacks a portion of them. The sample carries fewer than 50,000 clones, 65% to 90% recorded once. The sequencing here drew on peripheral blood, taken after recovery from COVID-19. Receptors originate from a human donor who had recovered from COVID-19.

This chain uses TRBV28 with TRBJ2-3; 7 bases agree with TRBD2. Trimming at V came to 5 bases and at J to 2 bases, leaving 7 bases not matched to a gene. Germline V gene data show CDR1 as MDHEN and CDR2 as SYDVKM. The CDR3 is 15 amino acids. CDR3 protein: CASSPPSGLTDTQYF. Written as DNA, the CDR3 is TGTGCCAGCAGTCCTCCTAGCGGACTCACAGATACGCAGTATTTT.

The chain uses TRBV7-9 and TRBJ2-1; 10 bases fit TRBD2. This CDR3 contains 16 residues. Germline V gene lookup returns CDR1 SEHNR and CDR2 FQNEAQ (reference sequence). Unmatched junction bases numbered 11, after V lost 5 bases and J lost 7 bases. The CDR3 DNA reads TGTGCCAGCAGCGATCCCCCTAGCGGGAGAGAGAATGAGCAGTTCTTC. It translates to CASSDPPSGRENEQFF. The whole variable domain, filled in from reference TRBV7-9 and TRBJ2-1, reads DTGVSQNPRHKITKRGQNVTFRCDPISEHNRLYWYRQTLGQGPEFLTYFQNEAQLEKSRLLSDRFSAERPKGSFSTLEIQRTEQGDSAMYLCASSDPPSGRENEQFFGPGTRLTVL.

The CDR3 here is CASSYIDTQYF. The DNA of the CDR3 is TGTGCCAGCAGTTACATAGATACGCAGTATTTT. V and J are TRBV6-5 and TRBJ2-3; D is ambiguous. The germline V gene has CDR1 MNHEY and CDR2 SVGAGI. This CDR3 region has 11 residues. V was pared by 2 bases and J by 5 bases, with 2 bases between.

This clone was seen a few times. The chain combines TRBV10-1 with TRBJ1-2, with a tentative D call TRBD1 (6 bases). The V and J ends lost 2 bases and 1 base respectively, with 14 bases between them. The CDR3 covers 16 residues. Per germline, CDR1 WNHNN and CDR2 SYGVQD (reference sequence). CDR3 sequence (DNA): TGCGCCAGCAGTGAGGCCGGGACACCTATTAACTATGGCTACACCTTC. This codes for CASSEAGTPINYGYTF.

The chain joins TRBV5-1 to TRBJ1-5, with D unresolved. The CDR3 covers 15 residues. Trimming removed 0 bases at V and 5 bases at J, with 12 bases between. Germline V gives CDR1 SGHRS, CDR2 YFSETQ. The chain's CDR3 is CASSLDNGVDQPQHF. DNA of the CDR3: TGCGCCAGCAGCTTGGATAACGGGGTGGATCAGCCCCAGCATTTT.

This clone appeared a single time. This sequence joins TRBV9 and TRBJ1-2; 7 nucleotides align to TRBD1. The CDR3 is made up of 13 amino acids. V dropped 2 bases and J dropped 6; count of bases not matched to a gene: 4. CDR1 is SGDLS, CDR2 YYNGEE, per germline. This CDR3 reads CASSVEGANGYTF. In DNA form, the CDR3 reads TGTGCCAGCAGCGTCGAGGGGGCAAATGGCTACACCTTC.

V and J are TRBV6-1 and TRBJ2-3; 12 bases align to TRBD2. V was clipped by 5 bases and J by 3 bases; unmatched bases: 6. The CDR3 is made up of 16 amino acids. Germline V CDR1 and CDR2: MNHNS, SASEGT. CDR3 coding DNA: TGTGCCAGCAGTAAAGGACTAGCGGGGAGGACAGATACGCAGTATTTT. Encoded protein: CASSKGLAGRTDTQYF.

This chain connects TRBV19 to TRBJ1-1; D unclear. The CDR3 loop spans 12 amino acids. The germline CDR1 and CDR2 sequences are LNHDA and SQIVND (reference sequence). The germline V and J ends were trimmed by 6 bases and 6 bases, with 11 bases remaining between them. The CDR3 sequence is CASRQREAEAFF. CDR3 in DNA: TGTGCCAGTAGACAGCGTGAGGCTGAAGCTTTCTTT.

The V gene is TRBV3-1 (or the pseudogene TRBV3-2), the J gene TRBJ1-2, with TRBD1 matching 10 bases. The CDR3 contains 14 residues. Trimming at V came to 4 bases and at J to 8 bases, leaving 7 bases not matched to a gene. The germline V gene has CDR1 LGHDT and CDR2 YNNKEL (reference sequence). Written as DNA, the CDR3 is TGTGCCAGCAGCCGACAGGGGGCGTTCGGGGGCTACACCTTC. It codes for CASSRQGAFGGYTF.

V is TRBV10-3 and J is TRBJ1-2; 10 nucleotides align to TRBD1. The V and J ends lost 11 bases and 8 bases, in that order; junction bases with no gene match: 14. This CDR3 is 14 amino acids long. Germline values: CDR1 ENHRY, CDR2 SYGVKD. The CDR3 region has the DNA TGTGCCTCGGGACCGGGACAGGGGACAGGGGGCTACACCTTC. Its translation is CASGPGQGTGGYTF.

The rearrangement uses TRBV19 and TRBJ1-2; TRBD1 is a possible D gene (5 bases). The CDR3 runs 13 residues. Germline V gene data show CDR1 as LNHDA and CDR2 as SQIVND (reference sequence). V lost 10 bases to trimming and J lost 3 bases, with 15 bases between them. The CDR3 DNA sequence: TGTGCCACCAGACAGTCCGGGTACTATGGCTACACCTTC. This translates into CATRQSGYYGYTF.

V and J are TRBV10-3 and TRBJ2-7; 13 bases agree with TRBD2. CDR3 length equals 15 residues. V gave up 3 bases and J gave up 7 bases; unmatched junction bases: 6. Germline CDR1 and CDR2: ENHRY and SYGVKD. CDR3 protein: CAISEVLAGGREQYF. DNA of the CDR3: TGTGCCATCAGTGAAGTACTAGCGGGAGGGAGGGAGCAGTACTTC.

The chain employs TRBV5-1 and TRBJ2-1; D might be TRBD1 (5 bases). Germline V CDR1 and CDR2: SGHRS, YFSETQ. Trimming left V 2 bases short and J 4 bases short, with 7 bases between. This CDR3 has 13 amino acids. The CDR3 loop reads CASSLYRYNEQFF. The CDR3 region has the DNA TGCGCCAGCAGCTTATACAGGTACAATGAGCAGTTCTTC.

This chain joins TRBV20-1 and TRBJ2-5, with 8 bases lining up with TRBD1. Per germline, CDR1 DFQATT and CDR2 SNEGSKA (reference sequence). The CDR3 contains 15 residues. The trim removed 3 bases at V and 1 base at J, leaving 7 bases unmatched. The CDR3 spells CSASGDRGSQETQYF. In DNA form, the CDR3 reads TGCAGTGCTAGTGGCGACAGGGGTTCCCAAGAGACCCAGTACTTC.

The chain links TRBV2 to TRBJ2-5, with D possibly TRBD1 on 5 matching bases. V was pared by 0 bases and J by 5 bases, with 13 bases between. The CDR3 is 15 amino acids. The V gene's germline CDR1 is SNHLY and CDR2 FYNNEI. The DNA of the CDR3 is TGTGCCAGCAGTGAAGCGGGGCTAGGCCGGGAGACCCAGTACTTC. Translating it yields CASSEAGLGRETQYF.

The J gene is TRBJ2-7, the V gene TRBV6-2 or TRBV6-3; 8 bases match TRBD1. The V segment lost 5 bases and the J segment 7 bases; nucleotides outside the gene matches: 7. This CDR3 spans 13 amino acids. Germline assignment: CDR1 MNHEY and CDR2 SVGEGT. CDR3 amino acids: CASSTGTGGEQYV. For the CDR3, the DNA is TGTGCCAGCAGTACCGGTACAGGGGGAGAGCAGTACGTC.

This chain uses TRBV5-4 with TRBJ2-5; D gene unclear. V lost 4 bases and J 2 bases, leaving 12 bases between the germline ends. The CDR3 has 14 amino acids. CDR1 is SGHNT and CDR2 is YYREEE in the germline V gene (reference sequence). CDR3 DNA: TGTGCCAGCAGCGTGGGCGGTAAGCAAGAGACCCAGTACTTC. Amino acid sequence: CASSVGGKQETQYF.

The CDR3 nucleotides are TGTGCCAGCAGCACGGGACAGGTAATCAATGAGCAGTTCTTC. Encoded protein: CASSTGQVINEQFF. This rearrangement joins TRBV7-2 to TRBJ2-1; TRBD1 aligns across 8 bases. Losses at the gene ends were 5 bases for V and 6 bases for J; bases not matched to a gene: 6. CDR3 length equals 14 residues. Germline CDR1 is SGHTA and CDR2 is FQGNSA.

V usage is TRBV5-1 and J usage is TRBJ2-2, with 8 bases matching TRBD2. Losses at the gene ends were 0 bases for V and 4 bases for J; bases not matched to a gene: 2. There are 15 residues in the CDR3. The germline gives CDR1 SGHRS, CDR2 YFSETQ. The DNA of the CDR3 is TGCGCCAGCAGCTTGGGCCGGGGGGGCACCGGGGAGCTGTTTTTT. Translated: CASSLGRGGTGELFF.